This passage covers 19 T cell receptor beta chains from one sample sequenced in a study of blood T cell repertoires in COVID-19. Profiling relied on immunoSEQ multiplex PCR, and the TCRdb table lists in-frame clones only, not all of them. The table includes about 160,000 clones, roughly 80% detected once. Sequencing was done on a sample of PBMCs or T cells enriched from blood (not recorded which). The receptors originated from a woman aged 40 to 50 with acute COVID-19.

The rearrangement links TRBV18 to TRBJ2-7, with D uncertain. The germline V and J ends were trimmed by 2 bases and 5 bases, with 16 bases remaining between them. The length of the CDR3 is 15 residues. Per the germline V gene, CDR1 is KGHSH and CDR2 is LQKENI. CDR3 in amino acids: CASSPLLSGFHEQYV. DNA of the CDR3: TGTGCCAGCTCACCATTACTGTCGGGTTTTCACGAGCAGTACGTC.

CDR3 in amino acids: CAWSFQGARNTEAFF. DNA of the CDR3: TGTGCCTGGAGTTTCCAGGGGGCCCGGAACACTGAAGCTTTCTTT. The chain combines TRBV30 with TRBJ1-1; TRBD1 matches at 8 bases. V shed 2 bases and J 1 base; nucleotides not matched to a gene: 6. This CDR3 is 15 amino acids long. CDR1 is GTSNPN and CDR2 is SVGIG in the germline V gene (reference sequence).

The V call is TRBV15, the J call TRBJ2-1; tentatively, D is TRBD2 (6 bases). CDR1 and CDR2 (germline): LNHNV, YYDKDF (reference sequence). There are 14 residues in the CDR3. V lost 3 bases and J 0 bases, leaving 6 bases between the germline ends. The CDR3 bases are TGTGCCACCAGCAGCGGGAGCTCCTACAATGAGCAGTTCTTC. Amino acid sequence: CATSSGSSYNEQFF.

The chain has TRBV5-1 and TRBJ1-4, with TRBD1 matching 9 bases. The germline V gene has CDR1 SGHRS and CDR2 YFSETQ. The CDR3 extends over 17 amino acids. V gave up 1 base and J gave up 8 bases; unmatched junction bases: 12. Here the CDR3 reads CASSLWRSDRGGEKLFF. The CDR3 DNA follows: TGCGCCAGCAGCTTGTGGCGTTCGGACAGGGGAGGCGAAAAACTGTTTTTT. The full variable domain, completed using reference TRBV5-1 and TRBJ1-4, is KAGVTQTPRYLIKTRGQQVTLSCSPISGHRSVSWYQQTPGQGLQFLFEYFSETQRNKGNFPGRFSGRQFSNSRSEMNVSTLELGDSALYLCASSLWRSDRGGEKLFFGSGTQLSVL.

This clone was observed a few times. V and J are TRBV28 and TRBJ2-2; 9 bases are shared with TRBD1. With 3 bases clipped from V and 5 bases from J, the junction kept 7 bases outside the gene matches. The CDR3 consists of 16 residues. Per germline, CDR1 MDHEN and CDR2 SYDVKM. CDR3 residues: CASSLRPGQGTGELFF. CDR3 nucleotides: TGTGCCAGCAGTTTGAGGCCGGGACAGGGTACCGGGGAGCTGTTTTTT.

The chain employs TRBV4-1 and TRBJ1-2; D may be TRBD1 (5 bases). Germline CDR1 MGHRA, CDR2 YSYEKL. The CDR3 covers 16 residues. The ends were cut back, 0 bases at V and 2 bases at J, with 13 bases in the middle. CDR3 bases: TGCGCCAGCAGCCAAGAGGGGGGGATCCGAAACTATGGCTACACCTTC. Translated: CASSQEGGIRNYGYTF.

This chain joins TRBV15 and TRBJ1-5, with TRBD1 matching over 8 bases. The trim removed 5 bases at V and 8 bases at J, leaving 5 bases unmatched. The CDR3 sequence is 13 residues long. Germline CDR1 LNHNV, CDR2 YYDKDF (reference sequence). The CDR3 DNA reads TGTGCCACCAGCGGGGACAGGCGGGAGCCCCAGCATTTT. Its translation: CATSGDRREPQHF.

The V call is TRBV5-8, the J call TRBJ1-3; the D is unclear. The CDR3 is 17 residues long. CDR1 and CDR2 from the germline V gene are SGHTS and YDEGEE. V was clipped by 0 bases and J by 0 bases, with 13 bases between them. CDR3 in amino acids: CASSLGFGSRSGNTIYF. DNA for the CDR3: TGTGCCAGCAGCTTGGGGTTTGGCAGTCGCTCTGGAAACACCATATATTTT. Based on the CDR3 plus reference TRBV5-8 and TRBJ1-3, the full variable domain is EAGVTQSPTHLIKTRGQQATLRCSPISGHTSVYWYQQALGLGLQFLLWYDEGEERNRGNFPPRFSGRQFPNYSSELNVNALELEDSALYLCASSLGFGSRSGNTIYFGEGSWLTVV.

This CDR3 is CASSFRVQETQYF. CDR3 nucleotide sequence: TGTGCCAGCAGCTTCCGGGTCCAAGAGACCCAGTACTTC. The chain combines TRBV7-2 with TRBJ2-5; no reliable D call. The CDR3 has 13 amino acids. Trimming took 3 bases from V and 1 from J, leaving 6 bases between them. CDR1 and CDR2 (germline): SGHTA, FQGNSA.

V gene TRBV5-4 combines with J gene TRBJ2-1, with TRBD2 identical over 7 bases. The CDR3 contains 15 residues. The germline gives CDR1 SGHNT, CDR2 YYREEE (reference sequence). The ends lost 1 base at V and 4 bases at J; junction bases unmatched: 5. CDR3 bases: TGTGCCAGCAGCTTGAAGGCGGGAGAGTACAATGAGCAGTTCTTC. Translated: CASSLKAGEYNEQFF.

The chain links TRBV10-3 to TRBJ1-2; 7 bases fit TRBD1. The germline gives CDR1 ENHRY, CDR2 SYGVKD. The J segment lost 4 bases and the V segment lost 11 bases, leaving 10 bases of the junction unmatched. This CDR3 contains 13 residues. CDR3 protein: CAVHGTDPYGYTF. In DNA, the CDR3 is TGTGCCGTGCACGGGACAGACCCCTATGGCTACACCTTC.

In regard to this clone: Mismatch with germline at one junction end may stem from a read error. Here the CDR3 reads CASTLGGAGETQYF. In DNA, the CDR3 is TGCGCCAGCACCTTGGGAGGGGCGGGGGAGACCCAGTACTTC. The chain recombines TRBV5-1 with TRBJ2-5; 7 bases match TRBD2. The CDR3 is 14 residues long. Per germline, CDR1 SGHRS and CDR2 YFSETQ.

The CDR3 spells CASSFSVLAGSGDTQYF. The DNA for the CDR3 is TGCGCCAGCAGCTTTTCCGTACTAGCGGGATCGGGAGATACGCAGTATTTT. V and J are TRBV5-1 and TRBJ2-3; 10 bases match TRBD2. CDR3 length: 17 amino acids. Germline CDR1 SGHRS, CDR2 YFSETQ. V trimming: 2 bases; J trimming: 5 bases; junction bases outside the gene matches: 11.

This chain connects TRBV4-1 to TRBJ1-5; the D is unclear. The CDR3 length is 14 residues. The V and J ends lost 0 bases and 6 bases respectively, with 9 bases between them. The germline gives CDR1 MGHRA, CDR2 YSYEKL. The CDR3 DNA follows: TGCGCCAGCAGCCAAGACGAAGCCGGTCAGCCCCAGCATTTT. It codes for CASSQDEAGQPQHF.

The rearrangement links TRBV28 to TRBJ2-5, with D maybe TRBD2 (7 bases). From germline, CDR1 is MDHEN and CDR2 SYDVKM. The CDR3 has 13 amino acids. V was trimmed by 7 bases and J by 4 bases, leaving 13 bases between them. The CDR3 here is CASTLGGAETQYF. The CDR3 DNA is TGTGCCAGCACCTTGGGGGGGGCAGAGACCCAGTACTTC.

V is TRBV9 and J is TRBJ2-3, with D maybe TRBD1 (5 bases). V was trimmed by 0 bases and J by 2 bases, leaving 7 bases between them. The CDR3 has 14 amino acids. In germline, CDR1 is SGDLS, CDR2 YYNGEE. The CDR3 loop is CASSVEGVTDTQYF. CDR3 nucleotide sequence: TGTGCCAGCAGCGTAGAAGGGGTCACAGATACGCAGTATTTT.

CDR3 DNA: TGTGCCAGTAGTATCCAGGGGGCACGGGCTAATGAAAAACTGTTTTTT. This codes for CASSIQGARANEKLFF. The chain has TRBV19 and TRBJ1-4, with 8 bases aligning to TRBD1. V was pared by 3 bases and J by 3 bases, with 6 bases of the junction left unmatched. The CDR3 runs to 16 residues. Germline V gene data show CDR1 as LNHDA and CDR2 as SQIVND (reference sequence).

The chain links TRBV11-1 to TRBJ2-5; the match to TRBD1 covers 7 bases. This CDR3 contains 14 residues. CDR1 SGHAT and CDR2 FQDESV come from the germline V gene (reference sequence). V was pared by 5 bases and J by 4 bases, with 7 bases of the junction left unmatched. The CDR3 is CASSITNRGETQYF. DNA for the CDR3: TGTGCCAGCAGCATAACCAACAGGGGAGAGACCCAGTACTTC.

This sequence joins TRBV3-1 (or the pseudogene TRBV3-2) and TRBJ2-3; D is possibly TRBD1 (6 bases). Germline CDR1 LGHDT, CDR2 YNNKEL (reference sequence). Between the trimmed V and J ends, which lost 3 bases and 4 bases, there was a span of 14 bases. The CDR3 consists of 15 residues. CDR3 protein: CASSQGHGVSDTQYF. CDR3 sequence (DNA): TGTGCCAGCAGCCAGGGACACGGGGTTTCAGATACGCAGTATTTT.